This T cell receptor beta chain emerged from a study of blood T cell repertoires in COVID-19. Turning to the study itself: PBMCs, B-cell-depleted T cells, or T cells were the source of the cDNA or gDNA that made up the material.

Sequenced by immunoSEQ multiplex PCR; TCRdb stores in-frame clones only, minus some. The sample has tens of thousands of clones, roughly four fifths seen once. Trimming removed 3 bases from V and 9 bases from J, with 15 bases in between. The germline V gene has CDR1 DFQATT and CDR2 SNEGSKA (reference sequence). The CDR3 totals 13 residues. This receptor was taken from a woman older than 75 with acute or convalescent COVID-19. Sequenced material: peripheral blood. The chain links TRBV20-1 to TRBJ1-5; no reliable D call. CDR3 region: CSASEIPLSPQHF. For the CDR3, the DNA is TGCAGTGCTAGTGAAATCCCCCTATCGCCCCAGCATTTT.